The rows below give T cell receptor beta chains drawn from one sample of a study of blood T cell repertoires in COVID-19. Clones were read by immunoSEQ multiplex PCR, and TCRdb kept only the in-frame ones, dropping some. The table includes a few hundred thousand clones, around 86% detected once. The sequencing input was peripheral blood. These receptors were obtained from a middle-aged woman who had recovered from COVID-19. Each CDR3 is given without its conserved first and last residue. Each record gives: J gene, V gene, CDR3 protein.

TRBJ2-3,TRBV7-9,ASSLAPGLLAVLTDTQY
TRBJ1-6,TRBV10-3,AIRDTNRGRNSPLH
TRBJ1-1,TRBV7-8,ASSETTGLAF
TRBJ2-2,TRBV12-5,ASGSGDFANTGELF
TRBJ1-2,TRBV6-1,ASSEEIQGPRGYT
TRBJ2-1,TRBV11-2,ASSRISGRDEQF
TRBJ2-1,TRBV30,AWSQRGQVYNEQF
TRBJ1-5,TRBV28,ASSLFGPAGGYSNQPQH
TRBJ2-1,TRBV24-1,ATSDPGTGIVGSYNEQF
TRBJ2-7,TRBV30,AWSGQGNEQY
TRBJ2-1,TRBV5-1,ASSLGQGAGTNEQF
TRBJ1-6,TRBV9,ASSAGGGSSYNSPLH
TRBJ2-1,TRBV4-2,ASSQAGTSGIDEQF
TRBJ2-5,TRBV11-2,ASRRTSGRTGETQY
TRBJ1-1,TRBV25-1,ASSDGVADTEAF
TRBJ2-7,TRBV3-1/TRBV3-2,ASSQQEGDRGHEQY
TRBJ2-7,TRBV5-5,ASSFLPGLAGVEQY
TRBJ1-1,TRBV5-1,ASSSGGGNTEAF
TRBJ2-7,TRBV6-5,ASRTSGTYEQY
TRBJ2-5,TRBV7-3,ASSPGQSKETQY
TRBJ2-3,TRBV11-2,ASSFLESSPKGMY
TRBJ1-1,TRBV19,ASSNRGMNTEAF
TRBJ2-7,TRBV30,AWSTGTGDYEQY
TRBJ2-1,TRBV10-3,AISDGREDEQF
TRBJ1-6,TRBV27,ASSLRPLRGAISPLH
TRBJ2-3,TRBV24-1,ATSEWATTDTQY
TRBJ1-2,TRBV7-9,ASSLPLPGQGARVYGYT
TRBJ2-3,TRBV6-5,ASAPGLVGDTQY
TRBJ1-1,TRBV9,ASSYTGTANTEAF
TRBJ2-1,TRBV5-1,ASSWAGSEDEQF
TRBJ2-1,TRBV3-1/TRBV3-2,ASSIAGGVNEQF
TRBJ2-7,TRBV11-2,ASSLGRAGPWEQY
TRBJ1-4,TRBV27,ASSPRQNEKLF
TRBJ2-1,TRBV5-1,ASSLGASGAYNEQF
TRBJ1-6,TRBV14,ASSNTGQGNSPLH
TRBJ2-1,TRBV5-1,ASSIQGSNNGEQF
TRBJ2-7,TRBV29-1,SATNMLAPYEQY
TRBJ1-6,TRBV6-4,ASNRDRPGSNSPLH
TRBJ2-3,TRBV5-1,ASALAGDGDTQY